The 23 T cell receptor beta chains below come from one sample, sequenced in a study of shared clonotypes between healthy human individuals. Measured with immunoSEQ multiplex PCR; TCRdb has only the in-frame clones, and not every one. Here the sample spans 2 million or so clones, just under 95% being singletons. In the naive CD8 group, cells lacked CD45RO and were positively selected for CCR7, so terminally differentiated effector memory CD45RA+ cells were left out. Source material: naive CD8+ T cells sorted from blood. These receptors were obtained from a man younger than 35 in good health.

This chain joins TRBV7-9 and TRBJ1-3; the match to TRBD1 covers 10 bases. The CDR3 length is 17 residues. Trimming removed 2 bases from V and 0 bases from J; junction bases left unmatched: 4. Germline CDR1 reads SEHNR; CDR2 reads FQNEAQ (reference sequence). Here the CDR3 DNA reads TGTGCCAGCAGCTTATGGACAGGGGGGGTCTCTGGAAACACCATATATTTT. Translation gives CASSLWTGGVSGNTIYF.

V gene TRBV2 combines with J gene TRBJ1-1; D not certain. This CDR3 has 12 residues. V dropped 9 bases and J dropped 0 bases, with 8 bases sitting between them. Germline V gene data show CDR1 as SNHLY and CDR2 as FYNNEI. CDR3 protein: CASSRMNTEAFF. CDR3 DNA sequence: TGTGCCAGTTCCAGGATGAACACTGAAGCTTTCTTT.

The rearrangement links TRBV5-1 to TRBJ1-1, with 7 bases that match TRBD1. The CDR3 loop spans 15 amino acids. Germline V lookup: CDR1 SGHRS, CDR2 YFSETQ. The V segment lost 5 bases and the J segment 1 base; nucleotides outside the gene matches: 8. CDR3 in amino acids: CASRRTGQPNTEAFF. In DNA form, the CDR3 reads TGCGCCAGCAGGCGGACAGGACAGCCGAACACTGAAGCTTTCTTT.

The chain links TRBV6-5 to TRBJ2-1, with TRBD1 matching over 11 bases. Per the germline V gene, CDR1 is MNHEY and CDR2 is SVGAGI. The V segment lost 2 bases and the J segment 8 bases; nucleotides outside the gene matches: 5. The CDR3 spans 15 residues. The CDR3 spells CASSYRTGGLDEQFF. DNA for the CDR3: TGTGCCAGCAGTTACCGGACAGGGGGCTTGGATGAGCAGTTCTTC.

The chain links TRBV9 to TRBJ2-4, with no clear D. V gave up 0 bases and J gave up 9 bases, with 16 bases separating them. The CDR3 spans 15 residues. Per the germline V gene, CDR1 is SGDLS and CDR2 is YYNGEE. The CDR3 protein is CASSVARPQQTIQYF. In DNA form, the CDR3 reads TGTGCCAGCAGCGTAGCTAGGCCGCAGCAAACCATTCAGTACTTC. The whole variable domain, remainder taken from reference TRBV9 and TRBJ2-4, is DSGVTQTPKHLITATGQRVTLRCSPRSGDLSVYWYQQSLDQGLQFLIQYYNGEERAKGNILERFSAQQFPDLHSELNLSSLELGDSALYFCASSVARPQQTIQYFGAGTRLSVL.

The chain recombines TRBV4-1 with TRBJ2-3; D is possibly TRBD2 (6 bases). Germline loops: CDR1 MGHRA, CDR2 YSYEKL. The CDR3 has 16 residues. V was clipped by 4 bases and J by 1 base, with 15 bases between them. CDR3 coding DNA: TGCGCCAGCAGCCTAGCGCGGGGTGGGGGCACAGATACGCAGTATTTT. Translating gives CASSLARGGGTDTQYF.

This rearrangement joins TRBV23-1 to TRBJ1-1; D call uncertain. TRBV23-1 is an ORF, with its function uncertain. There are 11 residues in the CDR3. The V end was cut by 8 bases, the J end by 3 bases, with 7 bases between. The CDR3 region is CASPKDTEAFF. CDR3 DNA sequence: TGCGCCAGCCCTAAGGACACTGAAGCTTTCTTT.

This clone was picked up one time. The rearrangement links TRBV6-1 to TRBJ2-1, with D tentatively TRBD1 (6 bases). V was trimmed by 2 bases and J by 3 bases, leaving 14 bases between them. The CDR3 covers 16 residues. CDR1 and CDR2 from the germline V gene are MNHNS and SASEGT. The CDR3 DNA reads TGTGCCAGCAGTGAATTTAGGGACACCTACTACAATGAGCAGTTCTTC. This codes for CASSEFRDTYYNEQFF.

The V and J genes are TRBV7-2 and TRBJ1-1; D possibly corresponds to TRBD1 (5 bases). Germline V CDR1 and CDR2: SGHTA, FQGNSA. The V end was cut by 3 bases, the J end by 6 bases, with 8 bases between. The CDR3 covers 12 residues. The CDR3 is CASSFVTAEAFF. CDR3 sequence (DNA): TGTGCCAGCAGCTTTGTGACAGCTGAAGCTTTCTTT.

The rearrangement uses TRBV11-2 and TRBJ2-7; 7 nucleotides match TRBD1. Germline CDR1 SGHAT, CDR2 FQNNGV. V lost 5 bases to trimming and J lost 3 bases; unmatched junction nucleotides: 13. This CDR3 contains 16 residues. The DNA for the CDR3 is TGTGCCAGCAGCCCCGACAGGGTTGGGGCTCTCTACGAGCAGTACTTC. Its translation is CASSPDRVGALYEQYF. The full variable domain, its missing parts supplied by reference TRBV11-2 and TRBJ2-7, is EAGVAQSPRYKIIEKRQSVAFWCNPISGHATLYWYQQILGQGPKLLIQFQNNGVVDDSQLPKDRFSAERLKGVDSTLKIQPAKLEDSAVYLCASSPDRVGALYEQYFGPGTRLTVT.

The chain joins TRBV9 to TRBJ2-7; D unresolved. Germline values: CDR1 SGDLS, CDR2 YYNGEE. This CDR3 is built from 14 residues. V was clipped by 0 bases and J by 2 bases, with 9 bases between them. In DNA form, the CDR3 reads TGTGCCAGCAGCGTAGTTCAGGTTCCCTACGAGCAGTACTTC. This codes for CASSVVQVPYEQYF.

The V call is TRBV28, the J call TRBJ1-1; D is ambiguous. Per the germline V gene, CDR1 is MDHEN and CDR2 is SYDVKM. Deletions cut 3 bases from V and 5 bases from J, with 4 bases between. This CDR3 comprises 11 residues. In DNA, the CDR3 is TGTGCCAGCAGTTTTACAACTGAAGCTTTCTTT. Encoded protein: CASSFTTEAFF.

For this clone: Other DNA sequences in the same sample also yield this CDR3. The V gene is TRBV7-9, the J gene TRBJ2-7; the D gene is possibly TRBD1 (5 bases). Trimming took 5 bases from V and 3 from J, leaving 8 bases between them. The CDR3 totals 12 residues. CDR1 SEHNR and CDR2 FQNEAQ come from the germline V gene (reference sequence). CDR3 amino acids: CASSIDSYEQYF. CDR3 DNA: TGTGCCAGCAGCATAGACAGCTACGAGCAGTACTTC.

This chain joins TRBV21-1 and TRBJ2-3; the listed D gene, TRBD1, was not tested against the DNA. TRBV21-1 has pseudogene status. The CDR3 runs to 18 residues. The CDR3, as DNA: TGTGCCAGCAGCAAAGTTCGAAGGCCAGGGCCTAGCACAGATACGCAGTATTTT. This encodes CASSKVRRPGPSTDTQYF.

This rearrangement joins TRBV28 to TRBJ1-1; unclear D gene. The ends were cut back, 6 bases at V and 2 bases at J, with 7 bases in the middle. The CDR3 extends over 12 amino acids. Looked up from germline, CDR1 is MDHEN and CDR2 is SYDVKM. The CDR3 coding sequence is TGTGCCAGCAGGGTGGACAACACTGAAGCTTTCTTT. It is translated as CASRVDNTEAFF.

Comments on this clone: The sample carries other DNA sequences with the same CDR3. The V and J genes are TRBV28 and TRBJ2-7, with 9 bases aligning to TRBD2. CDR3 length: 14 amino acids. Trimming cost V 6 bases and J 1 base; bases outside gene matches: 4. Germline loops: CDR1 MDHEN, CDR2 SYDVKM. DNA for the CDR3: TGTGCCAGCAGCCTTAGCGGGAGTTCCTACGAGCAGTACTTC. Translating gives CASSLSGSSYEQYF.

The CDR3 sequence: CASSLPETTEAFF. The CDR3 nucleotides are TGCGCCAGCAGCCTTCCAGAGACCACTGAAGCTTTCTTT. The chain carries TRBV5-1 and TRBJ1-1; no reliable D call. Germline-derived CDR1 and CDR2 are SGHRS and YFSETQ. V lost 4 bases, J lost 4 bases, and 11 bases lay in between. This CDR3 contains 13 residues.

The gene calls are TRBV18 and TRBJ2-7; 7 positions agree with TRBD1. V shed 3 bases, J shed 0 bases, and the junction held 5 bases outside the gene matches. The CDR3 has 15 amino acids. CDR1 and CDR2 (germline): KGHSH, LQKENI. Here the CDR3 DNA reads TGTGCCAGCTCACCTGACAGGGATCTCTCCTACGAGCAGTACTTC. Translating gives CASSPDRDLSYEQYF.

In the case of this clone: Distinct nucleotide sequences in the sample also encode this CDR3. This chain uses TRBV14 with TRBJ2-2; D gene ambiguous. With 1 base removed from V and 1 base from J, the gap between germline ends came to 1 base. Germline CDR1 and CDR2: SGHDN and FVKESK. CDR3 length equals 13 residues. CDR3 nucleotides: TGTGCCAGCAGCCAAGTGAACACCGGGGAGCTGTTTTTT. It specifies CASSQVNTGELFF.

The J gene is TRBJ1-1, the V gene TRBV11-1; D is uncertain. V lost 4 bases and J lost 4, with 13 bases in between. The CDR3 consists of 14 residues. Germline lookup yields CDR1 SGHAT and CDR2 FQDESV (reference sequence). CDR3 loop: CASSSDPTGTEAFF. The CDR3 coding sequence is TGTGCCAGCAGCTCGGACCCAACGGGCACTGAAGCTTTCTTT.

The rearrangement uses TRBV7-6 and TRBJ2-1; TRBD1 aligns across 8 bases. The CDR3 totals 15 residues. Germline V gene data show CDR1 as SGHVS and CDR2 as FNYEAQ. With 5 bases clipped from V and 8 bases from J, the junction kept 11 bases outside the gene matches. The CDR3 DNA follows: TGTGCCAGCAGCGGTGGGACAGGCCGGGTTGATGAGCAGTTCTTC. Its protein product is CASSGGTGRVDEQFF.

This chain joins TRBV7-9 and TRBJ2-3, with D possibly being TRBD1 (6 bases). The V end lost 6 bases, the J end lost 6 bases, and 10 bases lay between the germline ends. This CDR3 has 12 amino acids. Germline V gene data show CDR1 as SEHNR and CDR2 as FQNEAQ (reference sequence). The CDR3 protein is CASRYRADTQYF. CDR3 nucleotides: TGTGCCAGCAGGTACAGGGCGGATACGCAGTATTTT.

Here the CDR3 reads CAISDSDRANSYEQYF. The CDR3, as DNA: TGTGCCATCAGTGATTCCGACAGGGCCAACTCCTACGAGCAGTACTTC. The chain is built from TRBV10-3 and TRBJ2-7, with TRBD1 matching 7 bases. Germline trimming cut 3 bases from V and 0 bases from J; bases unmatched to any gene: 8. Germline CDR1 ENHRY, CDR2 SYGVKD. The CDR3 extends over 16 amino acids.